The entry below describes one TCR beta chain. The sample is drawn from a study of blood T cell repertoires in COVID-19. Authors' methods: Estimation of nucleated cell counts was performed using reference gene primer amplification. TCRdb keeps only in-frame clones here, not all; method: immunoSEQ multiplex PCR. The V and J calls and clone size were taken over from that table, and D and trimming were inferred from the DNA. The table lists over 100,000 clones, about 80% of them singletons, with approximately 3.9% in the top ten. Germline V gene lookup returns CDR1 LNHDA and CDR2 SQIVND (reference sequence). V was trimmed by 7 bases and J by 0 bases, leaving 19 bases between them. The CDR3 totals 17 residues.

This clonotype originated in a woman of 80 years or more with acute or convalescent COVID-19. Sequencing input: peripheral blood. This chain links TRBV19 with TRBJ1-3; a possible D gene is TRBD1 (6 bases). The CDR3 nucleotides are TGTGCCAGTACCCAATCGACCGGGACAATCTCTGGAAACACCATATATTTT. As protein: CASTQSTGTISGNTIYF.